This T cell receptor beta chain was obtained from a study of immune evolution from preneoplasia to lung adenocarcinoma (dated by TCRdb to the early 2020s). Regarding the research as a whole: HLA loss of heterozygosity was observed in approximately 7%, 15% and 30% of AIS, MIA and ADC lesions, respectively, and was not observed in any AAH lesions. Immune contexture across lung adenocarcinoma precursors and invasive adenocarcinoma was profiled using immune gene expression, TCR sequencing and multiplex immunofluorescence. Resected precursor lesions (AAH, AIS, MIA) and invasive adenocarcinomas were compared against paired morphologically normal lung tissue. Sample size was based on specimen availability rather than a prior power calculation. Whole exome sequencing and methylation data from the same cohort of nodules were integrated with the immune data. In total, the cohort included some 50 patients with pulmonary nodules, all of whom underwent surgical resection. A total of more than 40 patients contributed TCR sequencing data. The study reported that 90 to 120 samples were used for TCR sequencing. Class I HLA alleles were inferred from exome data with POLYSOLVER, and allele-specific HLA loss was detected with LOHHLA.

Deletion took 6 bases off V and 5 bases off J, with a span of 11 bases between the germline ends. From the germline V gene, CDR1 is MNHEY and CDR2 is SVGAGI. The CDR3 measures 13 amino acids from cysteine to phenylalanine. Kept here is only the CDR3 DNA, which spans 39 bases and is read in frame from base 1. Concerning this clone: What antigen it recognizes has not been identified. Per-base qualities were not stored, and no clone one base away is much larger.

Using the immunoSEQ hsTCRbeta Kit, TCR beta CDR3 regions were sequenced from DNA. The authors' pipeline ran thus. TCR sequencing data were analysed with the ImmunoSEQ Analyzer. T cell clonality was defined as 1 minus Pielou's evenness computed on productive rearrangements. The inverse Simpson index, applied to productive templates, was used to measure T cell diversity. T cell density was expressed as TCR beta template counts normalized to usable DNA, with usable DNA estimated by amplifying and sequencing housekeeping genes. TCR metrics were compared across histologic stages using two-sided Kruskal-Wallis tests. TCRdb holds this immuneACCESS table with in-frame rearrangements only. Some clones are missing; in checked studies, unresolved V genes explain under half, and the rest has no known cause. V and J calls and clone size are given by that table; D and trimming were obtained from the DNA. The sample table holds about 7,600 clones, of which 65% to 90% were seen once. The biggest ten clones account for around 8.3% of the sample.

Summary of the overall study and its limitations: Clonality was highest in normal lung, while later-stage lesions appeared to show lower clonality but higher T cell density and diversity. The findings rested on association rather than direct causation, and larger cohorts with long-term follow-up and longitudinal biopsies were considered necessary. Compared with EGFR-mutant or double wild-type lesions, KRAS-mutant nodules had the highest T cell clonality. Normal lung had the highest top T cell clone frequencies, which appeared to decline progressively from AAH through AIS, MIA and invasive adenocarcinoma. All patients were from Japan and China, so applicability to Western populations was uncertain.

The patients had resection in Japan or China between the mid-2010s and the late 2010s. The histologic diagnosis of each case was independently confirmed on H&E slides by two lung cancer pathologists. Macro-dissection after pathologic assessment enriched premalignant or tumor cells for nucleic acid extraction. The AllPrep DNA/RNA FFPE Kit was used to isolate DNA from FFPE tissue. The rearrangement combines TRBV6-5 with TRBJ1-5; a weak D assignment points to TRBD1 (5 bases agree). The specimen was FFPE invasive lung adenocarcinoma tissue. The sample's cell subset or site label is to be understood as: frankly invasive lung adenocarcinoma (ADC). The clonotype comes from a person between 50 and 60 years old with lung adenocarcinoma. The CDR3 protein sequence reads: CASSRDGYQPQHF. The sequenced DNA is TGTGCCAGCAGCCGGGACGGATATCAGCCCCAGCATTTT.